A selection of T cell receptor beta chains follows, all from one sample in a study of T cells in Graves' hyperthyroidism and ophthalmopathy. Using its own MiXCR run on the multiplex PCR reads, TCRdb lists one record per CDR3 protein. The repertoire holds approximately 300,000 distinct CDR3 sequences, with approximately 18% as singletons. The sequenced material came from blood. Source of these receptors: a man aged 50 or older with Graves' ophthalmopathy. Both conserved end residues are part of each CDR3. A D gene is named only where the DNA matches it firmly. Clone size, where shown, is once, few, many, or a class for clones that have expanded.

D | J | size | length | V | CDR3 | DNA
- | TRBJ2-3 | many | 14 | TRBV28 | CASHTRGVRDTQYF | TGTGCCAGCCATACTAGAGGGGTCAGGGATACGCAGTATTTT
TRBD1 | TRBJ1-5 | few | 15 | TRBV6-5 | CASSRTGTSNQPQHF | TGTGCCAGCAGTAGGACAGGGACCAGCAATCAGCCCCAGCATTTT
- | TRBJ1-2 | few | 16 | TRBV19 | CASSIGHSGLMGGYTF | TGTGCCAGTAGTATAGGTCATTCAGGGCTGATGGGCGGCTACACCTTC
- | TRBJ2-2 | - | 15 | TRBV20-1 | CSVPTDPANTGELFF | TGCAGTGTCCCGACAGACCCCGCGAACACCGGGGAGCTGTTTTTT
- | TRBJ1-2 | many | 15 | TRBV7-2 | CASSFKAGGGLGYTF | TGTGCCAGCAGCTTTAAGGCGGGGGGGGGGCTTGGCTACACCTTC
- | TRBJ2-7 | - | 14 | TRBV27 | CASRPTGSLYEQYF | TGTGCCAGCAGACCAACAGGATCTCTCTACGAGCAGTACTTC
TRBD2 | TRBJ2-3 | many | 17 | TRBV6-6 | CASSYGTSGRSGDTQYF | TGTGCCAGCAGTTACGGGACTAGCGGGAGGAGCGGAGATACGCAGTATTTT
- | TRBJ2-2 | many | 13 | TRBV11-2 | CASSLAGSGELFF | TGTGCCAGCAGCTTAGCCGGATCCGGGGAGCTGTTTTTT
- | TRBJ2-1 | many | 14 | TRBV5-8 | CASSLTYREDEQFF | TGTGCCAGCAGCTTGACATACAGGGAGGATGAGCAGTTCTTC
TRBD1 | TRBJ2-7 | - | 12 | TRBV10-3 | CASGTGTHEQYF | TGTGCCTCCGGGACAGGGACCCACGAGCAGTACTTC
TRBD2 | TRBJ2-1 | few | 15 | TRBV19 | CASSIASGPYNEQFF | TGTGCCAGTAGTATCGCTAGCGGACCTTACAATGAGCAGTTCTTC
TRBD2 | TRBJ2-1 | many | 15 | TRBV11-2 | CASSQGLAGDSEQFF | TGTGCCAGCAGCCAGGGACTAGCGGGAGATAGTGAGCAGTTCTTC
- | TRBJ1-5 | - | 14 | TRBV5-1 | CASSLEYGNQPQHF | TGCGCCAGCAGCTTGGAATATGGGAATCAGCCCCAGCATTTT
TRBD2 | TRBJ2-1 | - | 16 | TRBV5-4 | CASSFGRGRLDNEQFF | TGTGCCAGCAGCTTTGGGCGCGGGAGGCTCGACAATGAGCAGTTCTTC
- | TRBJ1-3 | - | 13 | TRBV14 | CASSQNYGNTIYF | TGTGCCAGCAGCCAAAACTACGGAAACACCATATATTTT
- | TRBJ2-7 | many | 14 | TRBV5-1 | CASSRNAPSYEQYF | TGCGCCAGCAGCAGGAATGCGCCCTCCTACGAGCAGTACTTC
TRBD1 | TRBJ1-4 | - | 16 | TRBV19 | CASSATLQGAFEKLFF | TGTGCCAGTTCGGCCACTCTACAGGGGGCCTTCGAAAAACTGTTTTTT
- | TRBJ1-1 | - | 13 | TRBV15 | CATSRGAANEAFF | TGTGCCACCAGCAGAGGGGCAGCCAATGAAGCTTTCTTT
TRBD1 | TRBJ1-5 | - | 13 | TRBV10-1 | CAVSGQLDQPQHF | TGCGCCGTATCGGGACAGCTAGATCAGCCCCAGCATTTT
TRBD2 | TRBJ2-7 | - | 13 | TRBV29-1 | CSVETGGSYEQYF | TGCAGCGTTGAAACGGGAGGGTCCTACGAGCAGTACTTC
- | TRBJ2-7 | many | 14 | TRBV28 | CASSLGGARGEQYF | TGTGCCAGCAGTTTAGGGGGGGCGCGAGGCGAGCAGTACTTC
- | TRBJ2-4 | few | 13 | TRBV20-1 | CSARDGAKNIQYF | TGCAGTGCTAGGGACGGAGCCAAAAACATTCAGTACTTC
- | TRBJ2-3 | many | 13 | TRBV2 | CASTKPYTDTQYF | TGTGCCAGCACTAAGCCTTACACAGATACGCAGTATTTT
- | TRBJ1-5 | - | 15 | TRBV3-1 | CVSSQGQNSNQPQHF | TGTGTCAGCAGCCAAGGTCAGAATAGCAATCAGCCCCAGCATTTT
- | TRBJ2-7 | many | 11 | TRBV28 | CASSPAGEQYF | TGTGCCAGCAGCCCGGCTGGGGAGCAGTACTTC
TRBD2 | TRBJ2-1 | many | 14 | TRBV28 | CASSGTSGNNEQFF | TGTGCCAGCAGTGGGACTAGCGGAAACAATGAGCAGTTCTTC
TRBD1 | TRBJ2-3 | - | 17 | TRBV12-3/TRBV12-4 | CASSSRDRRAEGDTQYF | TGTGCCAGCAGTTCCCGGGACAGGAGGGCCGAAGGAGATACGCAGTATTTT